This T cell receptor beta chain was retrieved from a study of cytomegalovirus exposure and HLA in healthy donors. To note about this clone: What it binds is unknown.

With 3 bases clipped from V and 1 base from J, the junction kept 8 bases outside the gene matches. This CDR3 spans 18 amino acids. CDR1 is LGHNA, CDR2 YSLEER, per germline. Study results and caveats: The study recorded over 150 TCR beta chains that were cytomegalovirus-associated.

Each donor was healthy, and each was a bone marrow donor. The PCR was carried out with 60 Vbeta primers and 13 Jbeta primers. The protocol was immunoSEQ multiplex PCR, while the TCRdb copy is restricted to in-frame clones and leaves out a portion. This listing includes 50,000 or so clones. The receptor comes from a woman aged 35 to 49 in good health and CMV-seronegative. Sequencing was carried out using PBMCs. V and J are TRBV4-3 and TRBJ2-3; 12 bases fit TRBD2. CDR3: CASSQTSGGGQRTDTQYF. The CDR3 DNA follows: TGCGCCAGCAGCCAGACTAGCGGGGGAGGACAGCGCACAGATACGCAGTATTTT.